This T cell receptor (beta chain) came from a study of T cells after yellow fever vaccination. Overall study findings and caveats: The secondary T-cell response peaked on day 5, not day 15, but was weaker.

A remark on this clonotype: Its antigen is undetermined.

Germline V gene sequence: CDR1 SGHTA, CDR2 FQGTGA. Deletions cut 5 bases from V and 8 bases from J, with 17 bases between. The CDR3 has 14 residues. Using its own MiXCR run on the 5' RACE reads, TCRdb lists one record per CDR3 protein. The top ten hold 3% to 4% of the sample, which has about 300,000 distinct CDR3 sequences, 7.5% to 9.5% seen once. The V gene is TRBV7-3, the J gene TRBJ2-3; a weak D match, TRBD2 (5 bases). The input for sequencing was CD4+ T cells sorted from PBMCs, taken 5 days after the yellow fever booster vaccination. The TCR originated in a young man who received the YFV17D yellow fever vaccine. The CDR3: CASSLGGPRVTQYF. The CDR3 DNA is TGTGCCAGCAGCCTAGGCGGCCCGCGGGTTACGCAGTATTTT.